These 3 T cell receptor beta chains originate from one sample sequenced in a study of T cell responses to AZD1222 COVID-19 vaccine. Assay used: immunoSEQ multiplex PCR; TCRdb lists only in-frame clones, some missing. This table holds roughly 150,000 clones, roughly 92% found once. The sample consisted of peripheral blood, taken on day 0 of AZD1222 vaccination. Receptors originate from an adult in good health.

The CDR3 protein is CASSQGGEIRGPLHF. DNA for the CDR3: TGTGCCAGCAGCCAAGGGGGCGAGATCCGGGGACCCCTCCACTTT. The chain carries TRBV3-1 (or the pseudogene TRBV3-2) and TRBJ1-6; a weak D match, TRBD1 (5 bases). With 1 base removed from V and 12 bases from J, the gap between germline ends came to 16 bases. The CDR3 spans 15 residues. CDR1 and CDR2 (germline): LGHDT, YNNKEL (reference sequence).

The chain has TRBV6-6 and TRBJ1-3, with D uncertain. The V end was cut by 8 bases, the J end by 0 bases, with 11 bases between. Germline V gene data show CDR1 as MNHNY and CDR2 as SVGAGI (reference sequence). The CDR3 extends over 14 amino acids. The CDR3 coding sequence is TGTGCCAGCCTGCAGGTGATCTCTGGAAACACCATATATTTT. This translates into CASLQVISGNTIYF.

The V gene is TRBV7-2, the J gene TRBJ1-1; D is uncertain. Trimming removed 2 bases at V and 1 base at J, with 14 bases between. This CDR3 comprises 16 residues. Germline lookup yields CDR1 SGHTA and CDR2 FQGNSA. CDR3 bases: TGTGCCAGCAGCTTAATGGAAGCCAGGACGAACACTGAAGCTTTCTTT. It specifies CASSLMEARTNTEAFF.